This T cell receptor beta chain was sequenced in a study of beta chain features in type 1 diabetes. The entirety of the isolated RNA underwent reverse transcription, so expressed TCRB transcripts were sequenced. Libraries were prepared by immunoSEQ multiplex PCR; TCRdb keeps only in-frame clonotypes and omits some of them. This table has hundreds of thousands of clones, 13% appearing once. The V gene's germline CDR1 is MGHRA and CDR2 YSYEKL. Trimming at V came to 2 bases and at J to 1 base, leaving 5 bases not matched to a gene. This CDR3 has 15 amino acids. For this clone: Its cognate antigen is unknown. Other nucleotide sequences in the sample specify the same CDR3.

Study-level findings and limits: Type 1 diabetes patients showed a moderate but significant shortening of TCRB CDR3s in all four CD4+ subsets. Junctions at VDJ sites from type 1 diabetes patients had fewer insertions and more deletions.

This receptor was obtained from a man aged 18 to 35 with type 1 diabetes. Sample: naive CD4+ T cells from blood. The chain links TRBV4-1 to TRBJ2-7; 7 bases are shared with TRBD1. CDR3 nucleotide sequence: TGCGCCAGCAGCCAAACAACGGGACAGTCCTACGAGCAGTACTTC. Encoded protein: CASSQTTGQSYEQYF.